One sample yielded the 6 T cell receptor beta chains listed below, sequenced in a study of OX40 agonist ivuxolimab in advanced cancers. Assay used: immunoSEQ multiplex PCR; TCRdb lists only in-frame clones, some missing. The table records 99,000 or so clones, around 94% of them present only once. Here the sequenced sample was CD4+ or CD8+ T cells sorted from blood, taken in a trial of the OX40 agonist ivuxolimab. The origin of the receptors is an adult with an advanced solid tumor such as melanoma, head and neck, liver or kidney cancer.

In nucleotides, the CDR3 is TGTGCCATCAGTGCGACCGGGACAGGGAGCACAGATACGCAGTATTTT. Encoded protein: CAISATGTGSTDTQYF. J is TRBJ2-3 and V is TRBV10-3; 9 bases map to TRBD1. This CDR3 has 16 amino acids. Germline loops: CDR1 ENHRY, CDR2 SYGVKD. V dropped 4 bases and J dropped 0; count of bases not matched to a gene: 5.

The chain has TRBV5-1 and TRBJ1-1; D gene unclear. V lost 0 bases and J 2 bases, leaving 20 bases between the germline ends. Germline lookup yields CDR1 SGHRS and CDR2 YFSETQ. The CDR3 loop spans 18 amino acids. The CDR3 here is CASSLGSGHGWSNTEAFF. The CDR3 DNA reads TGCGCCAGCAGCTTGGGGTCTGGCCACGGGTGGTCTAACACTGAAGCTTTCTTT.

The chain combines TRBV9 with TRBJ2-5; maybe TRBD2 (5 bases). The V and J ends lost 0 bases and 3 bases respectively, with 15 bases between them. Germline assignment: CDR1 SGDLS and CDR2 YYNGEE. This CDR3 has 16 amino acids. The CDR3 DNA follows: TGTGCCAGCAGCGTAGGGAGGCCTGCCTTAAAAGAGACCCAGTACTTC. Its translation is CASSVGRPALKETQYF.

This clone was detected once. The V call is TRBV30, the J call TRBJ1-5; a possible D gene is TRBD1 (6 bases). Trimming shortened V by 0 bases and J by 6 bases, and 12 bases separated the two germline ends. The CDR3 sequence is 14 residues long. Germline V lookup: CDR1 GTSNPN, CDR2 SVGIG (reference sequence). CDR3 in DNA: TGTGCCTGGAGTGTACCCGGGGGCAGTCAGCCCCAGCATTTT. Residues: CAWSVPGGSQPQHF. The entire variable domain, with the rest obtained from reference TRBV30 and TRBJ1-5, is as follows: SQTIHQWPATLVQPVGSPLSLECTVEGTSNPNLYWYRQAAGRGLQLLFYSVGIGQISSEVPQNLSASRPQDRQFILSSKKLLLSDSGFYLCAWSVPGGSQPQHFGDGTRLSIL.

V is TRBV7-3 and J is TRBJ2-7; 9 bases map to TRBD1. Germline V gives CDR1 SGHTA, CDR2 FQGTGA. V lost 5 bases to trimming and J lost 3 bases; unmatched junction nucleotides: 8. CDR3 size: 15 residues. CDR3 in amino acids: CASSPSGQGHYEQYF. The CDR3 DNA follows: TGTGCCAGCAGCCCCTCGGGACAGGGCCACTACGAGCAGTACTTC.

This clone was recorded only once. CDR3 amino acids: CASSPLKEKLFF. The CDR3 bases are TGTGCCAGCAGCCCCCTTAAGGAAAAACTGTTTTTT. V is TRBV13 and J is TRBJ1-4; D unresolved. This CDR3 has 12 residues. The V gene lost 5 bases and the J gene lost 8 bases, with 9 bases spanning the gap. The germline V gene has CDR1 PRHDT and CDR2 FYEKMQ (reference sequence).